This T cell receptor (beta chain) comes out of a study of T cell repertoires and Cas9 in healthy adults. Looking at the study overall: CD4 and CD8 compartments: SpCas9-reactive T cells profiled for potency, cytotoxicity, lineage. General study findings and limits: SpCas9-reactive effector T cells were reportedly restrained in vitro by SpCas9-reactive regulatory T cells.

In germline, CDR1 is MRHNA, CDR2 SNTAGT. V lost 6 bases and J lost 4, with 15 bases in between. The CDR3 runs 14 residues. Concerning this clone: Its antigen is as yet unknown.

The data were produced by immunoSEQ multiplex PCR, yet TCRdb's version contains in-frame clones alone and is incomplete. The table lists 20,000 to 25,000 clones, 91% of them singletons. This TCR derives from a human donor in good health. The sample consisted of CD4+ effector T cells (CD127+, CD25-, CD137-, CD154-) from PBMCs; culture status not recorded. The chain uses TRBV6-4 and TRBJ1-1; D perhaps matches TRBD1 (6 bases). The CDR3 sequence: CASRDSLRGTEAFF. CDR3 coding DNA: TGTGCCAGCAGGGACAGCCTCCGTGGCACTGAAGCTTTCTTT.